The 7 T cell receptor beta chains below come from one sample, sequenced in a study of beta chain features in type 1 diabetes. General study points: In all four CD4+ subsets, TCRB CDR3 length was significantly, moderately reduced in type 1 diabetes.

Isolated RNA was reverse transcribed in full, so expressed TCRB transcripts were sequenced. TCRdb's table, derived via immunoSEQ multiplex PCR, lists solely in-frame clones and lacks some. The repertoire holds 200,000 to 300,000 clones, approximately 10% seen once, with around 0.017% in the top ten. Their recognized antigens are unknown. The sequencing input was naive CD4+ T cells from blood. These receptors all come from a man aged 25 to 45 with type 1 diabetes.

This clone was seen only a few times. V is TRBV7-9 and J is TRBJ2-3; D gene ambiguous. CDR1 SEHNR and CDR2 FQNEAQ come from the germline V gene (reference sequence). Deletions cut 4 bases from V and 6 bases from J, with 8 bases between. The CDR3 extends over 12 amino acids. CDR3 loop: CASSSLMDTQYF. CDR3 nucleotides: TGTGCCAGCAGCTCACTTATGGATACGCAGTATTTT.

The V gene is TRBV30, the J gene TRBJ1-4; no definite D call. Germline CDR1 and CDR2: GTSNPN and SVGIG (reference sequence). This CDR3 has 13 residues. Trimming removed 0 bases from V and 5 bases from J, with 7 bases in between. In DNA form, the CDR3 reads TGTGCCTGGAGTGTCAACTCCAATGAAAAACTGTTTTTT. Translation: CAWSVNSNEKLFF.

There are a few counts of this clone. The rearrangement joins TRBV28 to TRBJ1-1; D is ambiguous. Trimming cost V 2 bases and J 4 bases, with 8 bases left between them. From germline, CDR1 is MDHEN and CDR2 SYDVKM. The CDR3 is 13 residues long. The CDR3, as DNA: TGTGCCAGCAGTTTACCCGGCGGCACTGAAGCTTTCTTT. Its protein product is CASSLPGGTEAFF.

This clone was seen a handful of times. V and J are TRBV10-2 and TRBJ2-3; 13 nucleotides line up with TRBD2. Germline V gives CDR1 WSHSY, CDR2 SAAADI. The trim removed 6 bases at V and 0 bases at J, leaving 0 bases unmatched. There are 15 residues in the CDR3. The CDR3 coding sequence is TGCGCCAGCAGGGGACTAGCGGGGAGCACAGATACGCAGTATTTT. The encoded protein is CASRGLAGSTDTQYF.

The chain uses TRBV7-2 and TRBJ2-5, with D possibly TRBD2 on 5 matching bases. The CDR3 is 14 amino acids. Per the germline V gene, CDR1 is SGHTA and CDR2 is FQGNSA. The germline V and J ends were trimmed by 3 bases and 5 bases, with 13 bases remaining between them. CDR3 sequence reads: CASSFNVIAETQYF. The CDR3 region has the DNA TGTGCCAGCAGCTTTAACGTGATAGCGGAGACCCAGTACTTC. Full variable domain (outside the CDR3, taken from reference TRBV7-2 and TRBJ2-5): GAGVSQSPSNKVTEKGKDVELRCDPISGHTALYWYRQSLGQGLEFLIYFQGNSAPDKSGLPSDRFSAERTGGSVSTLTIQRTQQEDSAVYLCASSFNVIAETQYFGPGTRLLVL.

The chain couples TRBV28 to TRBJ1-1; tentative D call: TRBD1 (6 bases). Looked up from germline, CDR1 is MDHEN and CDR2 is SYDVKM. The CDR3 length is 14 residues. Between the trimmed V and J ends, which lost 3 bases and 3 bases, there was a span of 11 bases. The CDR3 DNA reads as TGTGCCAGCAGTTTTCGGCACAGGGACACTGAAGCTTTCTTT. Translated, it gives CASSFRHRDTEAFF.

This clone appeared a few times. The chain joins TRBV18 to TRBJ2-7; the D is unclear. With 6 bases removed from V and 3 bases from J, the gap between germline ends came to 12 bases. The CDR3 has 13 amino acids. CDR1 and CDR2 (germline): KGHSH, LQKENI. CDR3 sequence: CASSLSPSYEQYF. For the CDR3, the DNA is TGTGCCAGCTCGTTAAGTCCCAGCTACGAGCAGTACTTC.